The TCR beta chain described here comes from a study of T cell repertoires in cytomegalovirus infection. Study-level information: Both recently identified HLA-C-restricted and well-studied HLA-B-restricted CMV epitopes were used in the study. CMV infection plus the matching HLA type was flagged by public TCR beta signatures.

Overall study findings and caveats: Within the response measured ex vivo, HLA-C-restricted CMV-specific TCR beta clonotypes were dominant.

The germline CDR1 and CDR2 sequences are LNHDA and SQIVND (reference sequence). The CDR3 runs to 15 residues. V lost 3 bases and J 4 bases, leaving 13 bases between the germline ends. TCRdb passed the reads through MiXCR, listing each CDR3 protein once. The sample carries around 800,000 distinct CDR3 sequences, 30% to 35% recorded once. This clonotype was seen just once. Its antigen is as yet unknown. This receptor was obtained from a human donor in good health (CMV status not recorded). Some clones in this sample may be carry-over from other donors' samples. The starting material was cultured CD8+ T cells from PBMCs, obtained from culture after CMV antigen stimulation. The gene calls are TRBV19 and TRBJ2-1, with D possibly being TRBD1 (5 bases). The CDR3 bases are TGTGCCAGTAGTATGGCCAGGGCGGCATACAATGAGCAGTTCTTC. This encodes CASSMARAAYNEQFF.